The TCR beta chain under discussion was sequenced for a study of blood T cells in healthy people across ages. Germline values: CDR1 SGDLS, CDR2 YYNGEE. This CDR3 comprises 15 residues. A remark on this clonotype: This may come from a read error, since a much larger clone is one base off.

A second PCR of roughly 7 to 11 cycles used a sample-barcoded 5' primer and a J-beta primer mix. TCRdb itself ran the 5' RACE reads through MiXCR, one entry per CDR3 protein. The sample contains roughly 1,100,000 distinct CDR3 sequences, 20% to 25% of which appear only once. The sample was also reused in another study, on T cells of mothers and their children. In that study: Persistent microchimeric T cell clones were sought, and none were detected.

The J gene is TRBJ2-5, the V gene TRBV9; a possible D gene is TRBD2 (6 bases). The DNA end is a closer match to TRBJ2-1, so the J assignment may be wrong. The sequence was obtained from a girl under 10 years old in good health. Sequenced sample: blood. The CDR3 reads CASSVTEGTANEQFF. CDR3 bases: TGTGCCAGCAGCGTTACGGAGGGGACTGCCAATGAGCAGTTCTTC.